The rows below give T cell receptor beta chains drawn from one sample of a study of control samples from healthy donors and cancer patients. Here immunoSEQ multiplex PCR was the method, and the copy in TCRdb shows in-frame clones only, minus some. Of 40,000 to 45,000 clones detected, 65% to 80% appear once; the ten largest clones hold approximately 17%. Input material: formalin-fixed, paraffin-embedded tissue. These receptors originate from a male donor with melanoma. CDR3s include the opening cysteine and the closing phenylalanine or tryptophan. A D gene is named only where the DNA matches it firmly. Clone size is shown for a subset of rows, as once, few, many or a class of expanded clone.

V	J	D	size	CDR3
TRBV29-1	TRBJ1-1	TRBD1	many	CSVQGQPNTEAFF
TRBV7-6	TRBJ2-7	TRBD2	NA	CASSRGGSGIGYEQYF
TRBV28	TRBJ2-5	TRBD2	NA	CASSLLAGPRVETQYF
TRBV19	TRBJ1-4	NA	NA	CATKRDPTNEKLFF
TRBV10-3	TRBJ2-1	TRBD2	NA	CAINTGLAGNNEQFF
TRBV28	TRBJ2-7	NA	NA	CASRRQISYEQYF
TRBV27	TRBJ2-7	TRBD1	NA	CASSPRMTGDEQYF
TRBV5-1	TRBJ1-6	TRBD1	NA	CASSWGDRDMSPLHF
TRBV6-5	TRBJ1-3	NA	once	CASITGPLGNTIYF
TRBV6-6	TRBJ2-3	NA	NA	CAGKFGPLADTQYF
TRBV27	TRBJ1-6	TRBD1	NA	CASTLTSTGWNSPLHF
TRBV13	TRBJ2-7	TRBD1	NA	CASRSTGVYEQYF
TRBV30	TRBJ2-7	NA	NA	CAFTTRGLLYEQYF
TRBV9	TRBJ2-2	NA	NA	CASSPTERLGGELFF
TRBV27	TRBJ2-3	TRBD1	NA	CASSDRGGATQYF
TRBV28	TRBJ1-2	NA	NA	CASSLSGKYGYTF
TRBV6-5	TRBJ2-3	TRBD2	NA	CASVSSGLGDTQYF
TRBV7-3	TRBJ2-1	TRBD2	few	CASSLRTSGIYNEQFF
TRBV12-3/TRBV12-4	TRBJ1-4	NA	NA	CASSLSYLLFF
TRBV2	TRBJ2-7	NA	NA	CASERESYEQYF
TRBV13	TRBJ1-1	NA	once	CASSPGPLEAFF
TRBV6-1	TRBJ2-7	NA	once	CASSEVGYEQYF
TRBV10-3	TRBJ2-7	NA	NA	CAISESGRPYEQYF